The rows below give T cell receptor beta chains drawn from one sample of a study of glioma-infiltrating T cells. One entry per CDR3 protein, called by TCRdb with MiXCR from the multiplex PCR reads. The sample has under 200,000 distinct CDR3 sequences, roughly 45% seen once. The sample comprised glioma tissue, nonneoplastic brain tissue, or PBMCs (not recorded which). The source is a human donor with low-grade glioma or glioblastoma, undergoing nonglioma brain surgery, or in good health (not recorded which). Both conserved end residues are part of each CDR3. D genes are given only for firm matches. Clone size is given for some rows only: seen once, a few or many times, or a class if the clone is expanded.

J,V,D,size,DNA,CDR3
TRBJ2-7,TRBV20-1,-,many,TGCAGTGCTAGCACCGGAGTATACGAGCAGTACTTC,CSASTGVYEQYF
TRBJ1-5,TRBV28,-,many,TGTGCCAGCCATAGCAATCAGCCCCAGCATTTT,CASHSNQPQHF
TRBJ1-2,TRBV2,-,-,TGTGCCAGCAGTGCCCCGAGGGGGGACTATGGCTACACCTTC,CASSAPRGDYGYTF
TRBJ2-1,TRBV2,TRBD1,-,TGTGCCAGCCGACAGGGTGGTTCCTACAATGAGCAGTTCTTC,CASRQGGSYNEQFF
TRBJ1-2,TRBV12-3/TRBV12-4,TRBD1,few,TGTGCCAGCAGTTTCAGACAGGGGGTTTCTTATGGCTACACCTTC,CASSFRQGVSYGYTF
TRBJ2-7,TRBV11-2,-,few,TGTGCCAGCAGACTAAGGTCCTACGAGCAGTACTTC,CASRLRSYEQYF
TRBJ2-3,TRBV20-1,-,-,TGCAGTGCTAGAATCATGGTGAGGGAGTCCCCAGATACGCAGTATTTT,CSARIMVRESPDTQYF
TRBJ2-7,TRBV6-1,-,many,TGTGCCAGCAGTGAACGGAAACCAAACTATTTCTCCTACGAGCAGTACTTC,CASSERKPNYFSYEQYF
TRBJ2-1,TRBV20-1,-,many,TGCAGTGCTAGGGAGTACAATGAGCAGTTCTTC,CSAREYNEQFF
TRBJ2-7,TRBV20-1,TRBD2,many,TGCAGTGCTGGGGGTCTAGCGGGAAAACAGAACGAGCAGTACTTC,CSAGGLAGKQNEQYF
TRBJ2-7,TRBV4-1,-,many,TGCGCCAGCAGCCCGTGGACGGAGTACGAGCAGTACTTC,CASSPWTEYEQYF
TRBJ2-7,TRBV2,TRBD2,-,TGTGCCAGCACCAAAGGCGCGGGAGGGGAGGGGTCCTACGAGCAGTACTTC,CASTKGAGGEGSYEQYF
TRBJ2-3,TRBV19,-,-,TGTGCCAGTAGTATAGTAAGGACAGCAAGAACACCAGCAGATACGCAGTATTTT,CASSIVRTARTPADTQYF
TRBJ2-5,TRBV28,TRBD2,-,TGTGCCAGAACTAACGGGAGGTGGACCCAGTACTTC,CARTNGRWTQYF
TRBJ1-3,TRBV20-1,TRBD1,many,TGCAGTGCCATAAACAGGGGGCTGGGAAACACCATATATTTT,CSAINRGLGNTIYF
TRBJ2-5,TRBV20-1,-,-,TGCAGTGCAGCCGGATGCCTTGAATCCCTAGTTGAGGGTCAAGAGACCCAGTACTTC,CSAAGCLESLVEGQETQYF
TRBJ2-7,TRBV7-2,TRBD2,many,TGTGCCAGCAGCCTACTAGCGCCCAACTACGAGCAGTACTTC,CASSLLAPNYEQYF
TRBJ2-7,TRBV20-1,-,medium-sized,TGCAGTGCTAGAGTCCCCCGGGGTCGGGATGGTGGGGAGCAGTACTTC,CSARVPRGRDGGEQYF
TRBJ2-7,TRBV28,TRBD2,-,TGTGCCAGCAGCCAGGGGGGGACTAGCGGGATGATCTTC,CASSQGGTSGMIF
TRBJ2-7,TRBV25-1,TRBD2,many,TGTGCCAGCAGTGGTCCTAGCGGGAGGGCTGACGAGCAGTACTTC,CASSGPSGRADEQYF
TRBJ2-7,TRBV7-3,TRBD2,few,TGTGCCAGCAGCTCTACCGGGACTAGCGGGAGTCATGAGCAGTACTTC,CASSSTGTSGSHEQYF
TRBJ2-5,TRBV7-2,-,few,TGTGCCAGCAGCTCTTCTTTGGGCGAAGAGACCCAGTACTTC,CASSSSLGEETQYF
TRBJ2-1,TRBV12-3/TRBV12-4,-,-,TGTGCCAGCACCGTACCGGGGACCTCCTTCAATGAGCAGTTCTTC,CASTVPGTSFNEQFF
TRBJ1-2,TRBV3-1,-,many,TGTGCCAGCAGCCAAGATGTGAGCGGCTACACCTTC,CASSQDVSGYTF
TRBJ1-3,TRBV19,-,-,TGTGCCAGTCGGAACGGGAAGAAAACCATATATTTT,CASRNGKKTIYF
TRBJ1-3,TRBV7-9,-,-,TGTGTCAGCAGCCGTCCGACAGCCGACTCTGGAAACACCATATATTTT,CVSSRPTADSGNTIYF
TRBJ2-3,TRBV29-1,-,few,TGCAGCGTTGAAAGGCTAGCCACAGATACGCAGTATTTT,CSVERLATDTQYF
TRBJ2-3,TRBV29-1,TRBD2,-,TGCAGCGTGATTAGCGGGAGAACAGATACGCAGTATTTT,CSVISGRTDTQYF
TRBJ1-5,TRBV28,-,-,TGTGCCAGCAGTTTCGAGGGTCACCAGCCCAAGCATTTT,CASSFEGHQPKHF
TRBJ2-1,TRBV28,TRBD2,many,TGTGCCAGCAGTGGGGGGACTAGCAGTTTTAATGAGCAGTTCTTC,CASSGGTSSFNEQFF
TRBJ2-7,TRBV28,-,many,TGTGCCAGCTCGGGTAGGTACTCCTACGAGCAGTACTTC,CASSGRYSYEQYF
TRBJ1-5,TRBV19,-,many,TGTGCCAGTAGTAATTGGGGGGCAGAGCCCCAGCATTTT,CASSNWGAEPQHF
TRBJ1-1,TRBV19,-,few,TGTGCCAGTAACACCCACACTGAAGCTTTCTTT,CASNTHTEAFF
TRBJ2-7,TRBV27,-,many,TGTGCCAGCAGTAGGAACCGGGGCAACTCCTACGAGCAGTACTTC,CASSRNRGNSYEQYF